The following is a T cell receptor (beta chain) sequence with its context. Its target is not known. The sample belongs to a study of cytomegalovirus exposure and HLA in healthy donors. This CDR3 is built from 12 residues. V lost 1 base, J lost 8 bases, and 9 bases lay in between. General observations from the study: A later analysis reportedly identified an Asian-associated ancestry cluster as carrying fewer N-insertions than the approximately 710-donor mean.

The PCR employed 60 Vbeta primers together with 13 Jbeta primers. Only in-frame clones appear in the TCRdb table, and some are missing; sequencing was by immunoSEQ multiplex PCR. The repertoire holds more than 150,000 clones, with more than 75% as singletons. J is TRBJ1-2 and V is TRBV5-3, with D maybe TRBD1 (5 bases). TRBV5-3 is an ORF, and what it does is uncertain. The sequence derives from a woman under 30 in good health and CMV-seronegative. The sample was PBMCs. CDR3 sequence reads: CARSLRTKGYTF. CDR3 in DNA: TGTGCCAGAAGCTTGAGGACAAAGGGCTACACCTTC.